The entry below gives a single T cell receptor beta chain sequence along with its context. No antigen is known for it. A 5'RACE reaction primed in the constant segment made cDNA libraries of TCR alpha and TCR beta, and these carried sample barcodes and UMIs. TCRdb itself ran the 5' RACE reads through MiXCR, one entry per CDR3 protein. Of roughly 130,000 distinct CDR3 sequences listed, more than 15% are singletons. This specimen comes from a study of T-cell memory formation after mild COVID-19. General study points: Contracting CD4+ clones were located mainly in CM and EM, and CD8+ clones in EMRA.

The CDR3 contains 18 residues. The V end lost 3 bases, the J end lost 2 bases, and 18 bases lay between the germline ends. The germline CDR1 and CDR2 sequences are SGHKS and YYEKEE (reference sequence). V gene TRBV5-5 combines with J gene TRBJ2-6; the D call may be TRBD1 or TRBD2 (5 bases each). Sequencing was performed on PBMCs or a T cell subset sorted from them (not recorded which). The sequence was collected from an adult woman who had mild COVID-19 (a few samples of this study predate the infection). Cell type and time point are not known. In DNA, the CDR3 is TGTGCCAGCAGCTCATCCGGGACGTTGTTAACTGGGGCCAACGTCCTGACTTTC. It translates to CASSSSGTLLTGANVLTF.